Below, 15 T cell receptor beta chains from the same sample are listed, as sequenced in a study of blood T cell repertoires in COVID-19 (dated by TCRdb to the early 2020s). Library method: the immunoSEQ multiplex PCR assay. Sourced from immuneACCESS, this table was stored by TCRdb with only in-frame sequences that have V and J called. A share of the clones is absent; for the studies checked, an unresolved V gene accounts for under half, and the remainder has no known explanation. A total of fewer than 650,000 clones appear in this sample, roughly 89% of them only once. The ten largest clones add up to 7.8% of the sample. The sample was peripheral blood. The receptors come from a woman in her 50s with COVID-19, enrolled during active disease.

This clone was detected once. This chain uses TRBV7-2 with TRBJ1-5; no firm D call. Germline values: CDR1 SGHTA, CDR2 FQGNSA. The CDR3 is 12 residues long. V lost 3 bases and J lost 4, with 4 bases in between. CDR3: CASSFPNQPQHF. For the CDR3, the DNA is TGTGCCAGCAGCTTCCCGAATCAGCCCCAGCATTTT.

There are a few counts of this clone. V is TRBV6-5 and J is TRBJ1-2; 7 nucleotides agree with TRBD1. Per germline, CDR1 MNHEY and CDR2 SVGAGI. The CDR3 totals 12 residues. V lost 5 bases to trimming and J lost 14 bases; unmatched junction nucleotides: 11. CDR3 region: CASSKMTGSETF. The CDR3 region has the DNA TGTGCCAGCAGTAAGATGACAGGGTCGGAAACCTTC.

This clone was detected only once. This rearrangement joins TRBV4-2 to TRBJ2-7; 9 bases map to TRBD1. CDR3 length: 17 residues. The germline V gene has CDR1 LGHNA and CDR2 YNFKEQ. Trimming removed 1 base from V and 2 bases from J; junction bases left unmatched: 9. CDR3 coding DNA: TGTGCCAGCAGCCAAGTTTCCGGGACAGGGCCTCCCTACGAGCAGTACTTC. It translates to CASSQVSGTGPPYEQYF.

This chain links TRBV29-1 with TRBJ2-2; D perhaps matches TRBD1 (6 bases). The CDR3 spans 14 residues. The V end was cut by 3 bases, the J end by 5 bases, with 13 bases between. Germline V lookup: CDR1 SQVTM, CDR2 ANQGSEA. The CDR3 DNA sequence: TGCAGCGTTGACACAGGGCAGTTAACCGGGGAGCTGTTTTTT. This translates into CSVDTGQLTGELFF.

J is TRBJ1-2 and V is TRBV2; weak D call: TRBD1 (5 bases). Germline values: CDR1 SNHLY, CDR2 FYNNEI. Trimming pared 5 bases from V and 8 bases from J, leaving 12 bases between. The CDR3 loop spans 12 amino acids. The CDR3 is CASSYGTYGYTF. DNA for the CDR3: TGTGCCAGCAGTTATGGGACTTACGGCTACACCTTC. The variable domain in full, with the rest retrieved from reference TRBV2 and TRBJ1-2, is EPEVTQTPSHQVTQMGQEVILRCVPISNHLYFYWYRQILGQKVEFLVSFYNNEISEKSEIFDDQFSVERPDGSNFTLKIRSTKLEDSAMYFCASSYGTYGYTFGSGTRLTVV.

The V call is TRBV7-7, the J call TRBJ1-3; D remains ambiguous. The CDR3 runs 16 residues. The V end lost 5 bases, the J end lost 2 bases, and 16 bases lay between the germline ends. CDR1 SSHAT and CDR2 FNYEAQ come from the germline V gene (reference sequence). The CDR3 protein is CASSPKPLGPGNTIYF. CDR3 DNA sequence: TGTGCCAGCAGCCCAAAACCGTTGGGCCCTGGAAACACCATATATTTT.

This sequence joins TRBV10-1 and TRBJ2-2; TRBD1 aligns across 8 bases. The CDR3 has 15 residues. The ends lost 4 bases at V and 5 bases at J; junction bases unmatched: 6. Per germline, CDR1 WNHNN and CDR2 SYGVQD (reference sequence). This CDR3 reads CASSVGQGRTGELFF. CDR3 DNA sequence: TGCGCCAGCAGTGTCGGACAGGGAAGAACCGGGGAGCTGTTTTTT.

Regarding this clone: The sample holds other DNA sequences that translate to the same CDR3. The rearrangement links TRBV3-1 (or the pseudogene TRBV3-2) to TRBJ1-5; 7 bases are shared with TRBD1. Germline V CDR1 and CDR2: LGHDT, YNNKEL (reference sequence). The CDR3 covers 13 residues. V was pared by 4 bases and J by 4 bases, with 1 base of the junction left unmatched. CDR3 coding DNA: TGTGCCAGCAGCCGACAGGGTAATCAGCCCCAGCATTTT. It codes for CASSRQGNQPQHF.

This chain links TRBV27 with TRBJ1-2; tentatively, D is TRBD1 (6 bases). V lost 5 bases and J lost 4, with 17 bases in between. The CDR3 loop spans 15 amino acids. Germline V gene sequence: CDR1 MNHEY, CDR2 SMNVEV (reference sequence). This chain's CDR3 is CASSDTGIDPYGYTF. The CDR3 DNA follows: TGTGCCAGCAGTGATACAGGGATAGATCCCTATGGCTACACCTTC.

The V gene is TRBV5-1, the J gene TRBJ2-1; 7 bases are shared with TRBD1. The CDR3 is 17 amino acids. In germline, CDR1 is SGHRS, CDR2 YFSETQ. The junction had 11 bases not matched to a gene; V was cut back by 5 bases and J by 0 bases. This CDR3 reads CASSSVWGQNSYNEQFF. CDR3 nucleotides: TGCGCCAGCAGTTCGGTGTGGGGACAGAACTCCTACAATGAGCAGTTCTTC.

The chain combines TRBV11-1 with TRBJ1-6; 9 bases map to TRBD1. Germline V gene data show CDR1 as SGHAT and CDR2 as FQDESV (reference sequence). V gave up 5 bases and J gave up 6 bases; unmatched junction bases: 5. This CDR3 is 15 amino acids long. CDR3 sequence: CASSPRTGANSPLHF. The CDR3 nucleotides are TGTGCCAGCAGCCCGCGGACAGGGGCTAATTCACCCCTCCACTTT.

The CDR3 here is CASSSGQGGYGYTF. DNA for the CDR3: TGTGCCAGCAGCTCTGGACAGGGAGGCTATGGCTACACCTTC. The chain recombines TRBV5-4 with TRBJ1-2, with 8 bases fitting TRBD1. V was clipped by 3 bases and J by 4 bases; unmatched bases: 5. This CDR3 has 14 amino acids. Germline V CDR1 and CDR2: SGHNT, YYREEE (reference sequence).

The chain couples TRBV27 to TRBJ2-3; D might be TRBD2 (6 bases). V was pared by 8 bases and J by 2 bases, with 17 bases between. The CDR3 has 15 amino acids. Per the germline V gene, CDR1 is MNHEY and CDR2 is SMNVEV (reference sequence). CDR3 sequence reads: CASLRIGGVTDTQYF. CDR3 in DNA: TGTGCCAGCTTGAGGATCGGCGGGGTCACAGATACGCAGTATTTT.

The rearrangement links TRBV3-1 (or the pseudogene TRBV3-2) to TRBJ2-5, with D possibly TRBD2 on 6 matching bases. The CDR3 is 12 residues long. Germline V lookup: CDR1 LGHDT, CDR2 YNNKEL (reference sequence). The V end lost 1 base, the J end lost 9 bases, and 9 bases lay between the germline ends. CDR3: CASSQGGTSQYF. The CDR3 DNA reads TGTGCCAGCAGCCAAGGCGGGACCTCCCAGTACTTC.

This clone was detected only once. The chain recombines TRBV5-1 with TRBJ2-5; 10 bases fit TRBD2. The CDR3 has 15 amino acids. The junction had 8 bases not matched to a gene; V was cut back by 4 bases and J by 5 bases. In germline, CDR1 is SGHRS, CDR2 YFSETQ. CDR3 amino acids: CASSPILAGRETQYF. CDR3 nucleotides: TGCGCCAGCAGCCCTATACTAGCGGGAAGGGAGACCCAGTACTTC.